The present entry profiles one T cell receptor (beta chain) with its context. Antigen: not known. The data were obtained in a study of T cell responses to AZD1222 COVID-19 vaccine. Study-wide points: Reportedly, nearly half the spike-specific TCRs target unmutated variant regions. There were vaccine-associated CD4 TCRs across spike, dominant at 160-218 and 743-854. Rises in breadth and depth of Spike-specific TCRs came after two AZD1222 doses. It should be noted that donors were predominantly white British and more often female, and clonal diversity was possibly underestimated.

TCRdb keeps only in-frame clones here, not all; method: immunoSEQ multiplex PCR. The sample lists roughly 160,000 clones, approximately 91% occurring once. Germline V CDR1 and CDR2: KGHSH, LQKENI. The CDR3 spans 15 residues. The J segment lost 1 base and the V segment lost 2 bases, leaving 2 bases of the junction unmatched. The source is an adult in good health. The chain links TRBV18 to TRBJ1-5, with 7 bases lining up with TRBD1. The sequenced sample was peripheral blood, obtained on day 0 of AZD1222 vaccination. This chain's CDR3 is CASSPDRVSNQPQHF. The DNA for the CDR3 is TGTGCCAGCTCACCAGACAGGGTCAGCAATCAGCCCCAGCATTTT.